The clone carrying this T cell receptor beta chain was seen only once. This sample stems from a study of T cells after somatic rescue of genetic block. Assay: immunoSEQ multiplex PCR; the TCRdb copy retains only in-frame clones and omits some. The repertoire consists of some 68,000 clones, with roughly 93% occurring once and the leading ten covering around 2.8%. This CDR3 is built from 13 residues. Germline-derived CDR1 and CDR2 are SGDLS and YYNGEE. The V end was cut by 0 bases, the J end by 4 bases, with 4 bases between. The chain uses TRBV9 and TRBJ2-2, with D hard to call. The receptor's source is a man aged 25 to 45. The sequencing sample was made of peripheral blood mononuclear cells (PBMCs). CDR3 nucleotide sequence: TGTGCCAGCAGCGTAGATGCCACCGGGGAGCTGTTTTTT. It codes for CASSVDATGELFF.